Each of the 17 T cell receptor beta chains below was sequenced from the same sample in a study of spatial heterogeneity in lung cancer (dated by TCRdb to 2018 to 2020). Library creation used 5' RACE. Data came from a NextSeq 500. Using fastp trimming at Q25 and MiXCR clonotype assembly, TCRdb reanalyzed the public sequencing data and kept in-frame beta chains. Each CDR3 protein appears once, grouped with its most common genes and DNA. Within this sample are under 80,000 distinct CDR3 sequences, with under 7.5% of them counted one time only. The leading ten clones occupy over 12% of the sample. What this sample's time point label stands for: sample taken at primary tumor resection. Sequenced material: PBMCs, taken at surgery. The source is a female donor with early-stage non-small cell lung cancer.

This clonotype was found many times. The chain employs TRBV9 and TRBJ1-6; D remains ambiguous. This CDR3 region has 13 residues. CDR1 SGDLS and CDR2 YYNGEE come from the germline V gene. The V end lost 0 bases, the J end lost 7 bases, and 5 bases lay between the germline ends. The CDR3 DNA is TGTGCCAGCAGCGTAGAGGCCAATTCACCCCTCCACTTT. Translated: CASSVEANSPLHF.

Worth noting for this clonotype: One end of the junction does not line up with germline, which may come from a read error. The CDR3 nucleotides read TGTGCCACCGGCAGGGGCGGAAACTACAATGAGCAGTTCTTC. Translating gives CATGRGGNYNEQFF. The chain recombines TRBV15 with TRBJ2-1; TRBD1 is a possible D gene (6 bases). Germline-derived CDR1 and CDR2 are LNHNV and YYDKDF (reference sequence). This CDR3 comprises 14 residues.

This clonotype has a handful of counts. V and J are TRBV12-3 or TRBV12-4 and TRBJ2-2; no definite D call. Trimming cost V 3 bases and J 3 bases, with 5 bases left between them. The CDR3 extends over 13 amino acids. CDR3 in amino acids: CASSFVDTGELFF. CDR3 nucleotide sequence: TGTGCCAGCAGTTTTGTTGACACCGGGGAGCTGTTTTTT.

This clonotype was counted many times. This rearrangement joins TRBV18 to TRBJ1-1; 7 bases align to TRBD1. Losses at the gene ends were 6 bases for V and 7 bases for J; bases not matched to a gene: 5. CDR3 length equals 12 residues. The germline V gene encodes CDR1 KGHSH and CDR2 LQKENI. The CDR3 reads CASSVDRDEAFF. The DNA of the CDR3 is TGTGCCAGCTCCGTAGACAGGGATGAAGCTTTCTTT.

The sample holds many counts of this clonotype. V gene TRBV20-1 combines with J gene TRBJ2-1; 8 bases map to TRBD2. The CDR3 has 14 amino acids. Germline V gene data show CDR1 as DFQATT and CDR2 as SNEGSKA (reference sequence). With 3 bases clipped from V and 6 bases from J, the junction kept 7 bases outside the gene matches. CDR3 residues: CSASTGLALNEQFF. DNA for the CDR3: TGCAGTGCTAGTACCGGACTAGCCCTCAATGAGCAGTTCTTC.

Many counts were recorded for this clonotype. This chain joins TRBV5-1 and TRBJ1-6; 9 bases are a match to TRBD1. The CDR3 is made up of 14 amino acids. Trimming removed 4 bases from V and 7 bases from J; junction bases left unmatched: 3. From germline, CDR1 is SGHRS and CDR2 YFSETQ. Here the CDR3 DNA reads TGCGCCAGCAGCCCCGGGACAGGGAATTCACCCCTCCACTTT. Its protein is CASSPGTGNSPLHF. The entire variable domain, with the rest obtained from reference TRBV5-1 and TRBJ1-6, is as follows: KAGVTQTPRYLIKTRGQQVTLSCSPISGHRSVSWYQQTPGQGLQFLFEYFSETQRNKGNFPGRFSGRQFSNSRSEMNVSTLELGDSALYLCASSPGTGNSPLHFGNGTRLTVT.

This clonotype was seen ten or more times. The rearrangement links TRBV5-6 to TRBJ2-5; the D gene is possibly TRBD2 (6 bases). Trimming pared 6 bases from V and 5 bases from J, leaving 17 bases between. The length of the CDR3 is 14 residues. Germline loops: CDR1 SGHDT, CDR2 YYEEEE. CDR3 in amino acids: CASTAGRAGETQYF. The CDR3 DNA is TGTGCCAGCACAGCGGGCAGGGCAGGTGAGACCCAGTACTTC.

CDR3: CASSLANFYGYTF. CDR3 coding DNA: TGTGCCAGCAGCTTAGCCAATTTCTATGGCTACACCTTC. This chain uses TRBV7-9 with TRBJ1-2; D remains unclear. CDR1 and CDR2 (germline): SEHNR, FQNEAQ (reference sequence). V was clipped by 0 bases and J by 4 bases, with 6 bases between them. The CDR3 is 13 residues long.

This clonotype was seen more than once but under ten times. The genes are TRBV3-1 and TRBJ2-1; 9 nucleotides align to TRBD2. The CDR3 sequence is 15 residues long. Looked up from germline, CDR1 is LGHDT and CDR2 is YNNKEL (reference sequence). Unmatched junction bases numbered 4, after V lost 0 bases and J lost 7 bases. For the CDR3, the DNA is TGTGCCAGCAGCCAAGATCATCTAGCGGGGAATGAGCAGTTCTTC. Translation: CASSQDHLAGNEQFF.

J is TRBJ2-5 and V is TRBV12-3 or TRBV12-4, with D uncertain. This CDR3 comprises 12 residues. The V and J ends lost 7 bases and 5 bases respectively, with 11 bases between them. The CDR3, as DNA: TGTGCCAGCACCGTAGGCGTGGAGACCCAGTACTTC. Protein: CASTVGVETQYF.

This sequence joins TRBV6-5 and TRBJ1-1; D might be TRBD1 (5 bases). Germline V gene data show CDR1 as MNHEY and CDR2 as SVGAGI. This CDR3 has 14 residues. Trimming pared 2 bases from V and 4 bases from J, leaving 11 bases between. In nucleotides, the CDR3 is TGTGCCAGCAGTTACAGCAGGGTACGCACTGAAGCTTTCTTT. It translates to CASSYSRVRTEAFF.

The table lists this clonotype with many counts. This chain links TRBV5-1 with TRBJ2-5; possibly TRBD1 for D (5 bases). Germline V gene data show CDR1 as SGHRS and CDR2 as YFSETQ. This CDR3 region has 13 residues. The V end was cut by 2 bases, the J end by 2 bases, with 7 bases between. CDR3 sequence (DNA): TGCGCCAGCAGCTTCCAGGGTCAAGAGACCCAGTACTTC. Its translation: CASSFQGQETQYF. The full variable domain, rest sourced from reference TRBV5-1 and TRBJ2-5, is KAGVTQTPRYLIKTRGQQVTLSCSPISGHRSVSWYQQTPGQGLQFLFEYFSETQRNKGNFPGRFSGRQFSNSRSEMNVSTLELGDSALYLCASSFQGQETQYFGPGTRLLVL.

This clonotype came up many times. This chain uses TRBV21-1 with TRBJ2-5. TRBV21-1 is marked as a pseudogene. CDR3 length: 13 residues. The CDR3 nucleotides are TGTGCCAGCAGCAAGCACAGCCAAGAGACCCAGTACTTC. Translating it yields CASSKHSQETQYF.

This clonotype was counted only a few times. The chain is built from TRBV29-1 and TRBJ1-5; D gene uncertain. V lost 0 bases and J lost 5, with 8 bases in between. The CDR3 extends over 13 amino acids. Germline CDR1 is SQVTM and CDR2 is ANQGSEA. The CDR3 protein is CSVEETADQPQHF. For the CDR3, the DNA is TGCAGCGTTGAAGAAACGGCCGATCAGCCCCAGCATTTT.

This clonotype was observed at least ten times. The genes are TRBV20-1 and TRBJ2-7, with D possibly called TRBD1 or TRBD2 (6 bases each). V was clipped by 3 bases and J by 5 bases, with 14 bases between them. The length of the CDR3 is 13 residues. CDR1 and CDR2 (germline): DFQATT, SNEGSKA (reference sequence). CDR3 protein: CSASSGAGDEQYF. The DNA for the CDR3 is TGCAGTGCTAGCTCGGGGGCAGGTGACGAGCAGTACTTC.

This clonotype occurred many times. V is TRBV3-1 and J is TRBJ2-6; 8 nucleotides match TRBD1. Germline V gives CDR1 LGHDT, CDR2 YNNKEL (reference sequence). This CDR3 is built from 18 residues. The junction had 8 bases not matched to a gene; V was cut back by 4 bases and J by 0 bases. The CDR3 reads CASSPGTGSHSGANVLTF. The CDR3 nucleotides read TGTGCCAGCAGCCCCGGGACAGGTTCACACTCTGGGGCCAACGTCCTGACTTTC.

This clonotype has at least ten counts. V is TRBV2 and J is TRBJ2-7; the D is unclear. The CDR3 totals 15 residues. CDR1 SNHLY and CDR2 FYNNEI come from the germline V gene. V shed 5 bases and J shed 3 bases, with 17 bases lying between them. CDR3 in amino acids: CASSPATSILYEQYF. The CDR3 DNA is TGTGCCAGCAGTCCAGCAACCAGTATACTCTACGAGCAGTACTTC.